Given below is one T cell receptor beta chain in context. Its cognate antigen is unknown. V lost 8 bases and J lost 0; bases outside the gene matches: 9. CDR1 WSHSY and CDR2 SAAADI come from the germline V gene. The CDR3 runs to 15 residues. TCRdb reprocessed the reads via MiXCR and lists one record per CDR3 protein. The sample carries 650,000 to 900,000 distinct CDR3 sequences, 30% to 35% recorded once. The data originate from a study of T cell repertoires in cytomegalovirus infection. Study background: Researchers turned to recently identified HLA-C-restricted CMV epitopes as well as well-studied HLA-B-restricted ones.

Overall study results and limits: Dominating the ex vivo response were HLA-C-restricted CMV-specific TCR beta clonotypes.

Sequenced here: cultured CD8+ T cells from PBMCs, sampled from culture after CMV antigen stimulation. J is TRBJ1-1 and V is TRBV10-2, with TRBD1 matching over 7 bases. This receptor was taken from a human donor in good health (CMV status not recorded). Some clones in this sample may be carry-over from other donors' samples. For the CDR3, the DNA is TGCGCCAGCGTGGTGGCAGGGGGAATGAACACTGAAGCTTTCTTT. Amino acid sequence: CASVVAGGMNTEAFF.